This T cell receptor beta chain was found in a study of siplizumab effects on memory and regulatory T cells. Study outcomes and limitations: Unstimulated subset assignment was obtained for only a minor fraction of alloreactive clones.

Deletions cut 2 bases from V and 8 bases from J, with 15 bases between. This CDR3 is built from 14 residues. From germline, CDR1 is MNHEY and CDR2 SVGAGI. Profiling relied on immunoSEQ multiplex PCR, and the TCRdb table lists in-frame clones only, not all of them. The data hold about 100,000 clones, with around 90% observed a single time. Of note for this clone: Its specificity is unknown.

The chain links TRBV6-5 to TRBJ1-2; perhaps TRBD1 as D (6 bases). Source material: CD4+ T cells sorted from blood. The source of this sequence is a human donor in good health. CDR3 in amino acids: CASSYRQGLGGYTF. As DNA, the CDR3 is TGTGCCAGCAGTTACCGGCAGGGGCTAGGAGGCTACACCTTC.